This T cell receptor beta chain was captured in a study of blood T cell repertoires in COVID-19. Study-level information: Whether acute or convalescent, the COVID-19 samples came from the United States, Italy and Spain. Sources were T cells, B-cell-depleted T cells, or PBMCs; the material itself was cDNA or gDNA.

Profiled with immunoSEQ multiplex PCR; TCRdb holds only in-frame clones, not every one. The sample lists about 120,000 clones, about 83% seen once, with about 2.1% in the top ten. The germline V gene encodes CDR1 KGHSH and CDR2 LQKENI. Trimming took 6 bases from V and 0 from J, leaving 17 bases between them. The CDR3 consists of 16 residues. The gene calls are TRBV18 and TRBJ2-5; D possibly corresponds to TRBD1 (6 bases). Sample: peripheral blood. This receptor was taken from a woman between 50 and 59 years old with acute or convalescent COVID-19. In nucleotides, the CDR3 is TGTGCCAGCTCGGACGTCGGGACAACGTACCAAGAGACCCAGTACTTC. Its protein is CASSDVGTTYQETQYF.